This note documents a single T cell receptor beta chain sequence. Its antigen is currently unknown. These data belong to a study of Ad26.COV2.S vaccination and SARS-CoV-2 variants. Study-level information: The authors gave Ad26.COV2.S intramuscularly, either once or twice 56 days apart. The study, taken as a whole, reports: After vaccination, reports described spike-specific CD8+ and CD4+ T cell responses as showing substantial breadth.

Clones were read by immunoSEQ multiplex PCR, and TCRdb kept only the in-frame ones, dropping some. The repertoire has roughly 390,000 clones, around nine tenths of them found once; the top ten carry under 4%. V was shortened by 8 bases and J by 5 bases, with 16 bases between the two germline ends. In germline, CDR1 is SNHLY, CDR2 FYNNEI. The CDR3 loop spans 14 amino acids. Treatment reported: around 19 received Ad26.COV2.S at low or high dose, single or two shots; roughly five received placebo; per-sample allocation not given. Day 63 after the first vaccine or placebo injection was the time point for sampling.

V usage is TRBV2 and J usage is TRBJ1-5, with a tentative D call TRBD1 (5 bases). Sample: peripheral blood, taken in a trial of Ad26.COV2.S vaccine versus placebo. The receptor's source is a person between 18 and 65 years old who received the Ad26.COV2.S COVID-19 vaccine or a placebo. As DNA, the CDR3 is TGTGCCAGCGCAGGAAGGGGAGACTATCAGCCCCAGCATTTT. Translating it yields CASAGRGDYQPQHF.